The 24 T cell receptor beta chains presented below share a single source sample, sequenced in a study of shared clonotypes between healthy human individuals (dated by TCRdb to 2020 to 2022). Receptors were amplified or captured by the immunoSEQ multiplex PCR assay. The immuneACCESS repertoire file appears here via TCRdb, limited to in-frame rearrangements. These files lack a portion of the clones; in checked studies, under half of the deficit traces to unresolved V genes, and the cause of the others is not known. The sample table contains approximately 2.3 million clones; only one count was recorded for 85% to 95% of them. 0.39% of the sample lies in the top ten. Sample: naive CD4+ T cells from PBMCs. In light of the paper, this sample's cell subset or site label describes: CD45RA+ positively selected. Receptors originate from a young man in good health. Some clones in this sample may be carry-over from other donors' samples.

The CDR3 bases are TGTGCCAGCAGTGAAGGAGGGCCCCGGCAGTACTTC. It specifies CASSEGGPRQYF. This chain uses TRBV6-1 with TRBJ2-7, with D possibly matching TRBD2 (5 bases). This CDR3 spans 12 amino acids. Germline loops: CDR1 MNHNS, CDR2 SASEGT. V lost 1 base and J lost 9, with 10 bases in between.

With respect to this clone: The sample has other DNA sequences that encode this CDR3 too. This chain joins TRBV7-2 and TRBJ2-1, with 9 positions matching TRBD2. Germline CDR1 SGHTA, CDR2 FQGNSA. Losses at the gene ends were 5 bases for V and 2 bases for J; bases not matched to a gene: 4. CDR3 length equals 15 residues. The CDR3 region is CASSPIAGAYNEQFF. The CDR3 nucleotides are TGTGCCAGCAGCCCTATAGCGGGAGCCTACAATGAGCAGTTCTTC.

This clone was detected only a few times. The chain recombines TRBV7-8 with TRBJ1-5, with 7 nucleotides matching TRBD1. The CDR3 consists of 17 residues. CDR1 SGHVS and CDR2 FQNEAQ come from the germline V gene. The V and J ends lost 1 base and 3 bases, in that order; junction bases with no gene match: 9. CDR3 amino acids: CASSLGRQGRDNQPQHF. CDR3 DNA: TGTGCCAGCAGCTTAGGCCGACAGGGAAGGGACAATCAGCCCCAGCATTTT. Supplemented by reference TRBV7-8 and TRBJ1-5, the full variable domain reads GAGVSQSPRYKVAKRGQDVALRCDPISGHVSLFWYQQALGQGPEFLTYFQNEAQLDKSGLPSDRFFAERPEGSVSTLKIQRTQQEDSAVYLCASSLGRQGRDNQPQHFGDGTRLSIL.

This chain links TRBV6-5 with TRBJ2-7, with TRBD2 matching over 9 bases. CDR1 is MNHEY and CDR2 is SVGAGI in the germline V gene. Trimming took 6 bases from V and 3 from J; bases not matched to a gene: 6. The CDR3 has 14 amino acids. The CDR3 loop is CASRPGLANYEQYF. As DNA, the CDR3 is TGTGCCAGCAGACCGGGACTAGCAAACTACGAGCAGTACTTC.

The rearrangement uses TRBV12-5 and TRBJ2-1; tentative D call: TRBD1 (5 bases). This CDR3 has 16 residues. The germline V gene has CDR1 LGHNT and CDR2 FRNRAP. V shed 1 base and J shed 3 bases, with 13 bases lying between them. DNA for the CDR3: TGTGCTAGTGGTTTGGGACCAGGGTCGGTCTACAATGAGCAGTTCTTC. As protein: CASGLGPGSVYNEQFF.

The CDR3 bases are TGTGCCAGCAGCCCACCCGGGACTAGCGGTTACAATGAGCAGTTCTTC. Protein: CASSPPGTSGYNEQFF. The V and J genes are TRBV5-4 and TRBJ2-1; 11 bases align to TRBD2. The V gene's germline CDR1 is SGHNT and CDR2 YYREEE (reference sequence). The length of the CDR3 is 16 residues. The trim removed 4 bases at V and 4 bases at J, leaving 7 bases unmatched.

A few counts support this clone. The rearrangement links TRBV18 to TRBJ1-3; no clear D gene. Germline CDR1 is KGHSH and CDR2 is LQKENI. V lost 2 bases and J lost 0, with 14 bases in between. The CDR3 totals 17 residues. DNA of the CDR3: TGTGCCAGCTCACCATACCAAGTGGAAAACTCTGGAAACACCATATATTTT. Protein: CASSPYQVENSGNTIYF.

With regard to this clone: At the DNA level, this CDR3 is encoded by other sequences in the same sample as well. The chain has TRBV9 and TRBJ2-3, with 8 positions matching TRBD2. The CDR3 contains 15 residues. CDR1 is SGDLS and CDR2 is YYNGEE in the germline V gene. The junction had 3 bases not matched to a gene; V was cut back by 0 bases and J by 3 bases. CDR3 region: CASSVASGRTDTQYF. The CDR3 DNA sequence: TGTGCCAGCAGCGTAGCAAGCGGGAGAACAGATACGCAGTATTTT.

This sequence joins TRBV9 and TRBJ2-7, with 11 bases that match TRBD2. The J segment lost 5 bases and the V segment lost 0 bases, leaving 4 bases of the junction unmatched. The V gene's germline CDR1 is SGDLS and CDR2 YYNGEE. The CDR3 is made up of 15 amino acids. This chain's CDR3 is CASSVDIAGGHEQYF. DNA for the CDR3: TGTGCCAGCAGCGTAGATATAGCGGGAGGGCACGAGCAGTACTTC.

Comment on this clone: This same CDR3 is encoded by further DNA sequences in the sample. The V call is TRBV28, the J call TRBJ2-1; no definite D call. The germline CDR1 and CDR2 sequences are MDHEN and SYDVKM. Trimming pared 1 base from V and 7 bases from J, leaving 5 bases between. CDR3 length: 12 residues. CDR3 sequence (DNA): TGTGCCAGCAGTTTATCCCGTAATGAGCAGTTCTTC. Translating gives CASSLSRNEQFF.

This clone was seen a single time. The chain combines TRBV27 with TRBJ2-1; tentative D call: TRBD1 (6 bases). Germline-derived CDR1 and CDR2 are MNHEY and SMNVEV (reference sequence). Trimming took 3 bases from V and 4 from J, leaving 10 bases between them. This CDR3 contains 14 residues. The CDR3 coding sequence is TGTGCCAGCAGTTTCCCAGGGGAATACAATGAGCAGTTCTTC. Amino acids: CASSFPGEYNEQFF.

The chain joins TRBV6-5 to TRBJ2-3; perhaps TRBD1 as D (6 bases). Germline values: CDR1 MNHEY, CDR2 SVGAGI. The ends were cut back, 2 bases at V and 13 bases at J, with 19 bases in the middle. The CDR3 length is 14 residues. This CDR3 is CASSYTPQGGRKYF. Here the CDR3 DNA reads TGTGCCAGCAGTTACACGCCCCAAGGGGGACGGAAGTATTTT.

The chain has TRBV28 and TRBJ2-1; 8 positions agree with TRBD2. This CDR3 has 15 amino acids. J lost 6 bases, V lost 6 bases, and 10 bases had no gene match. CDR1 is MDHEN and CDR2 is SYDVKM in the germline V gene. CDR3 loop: CASSPQARGANEQFF. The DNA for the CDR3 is TGTGCCAGCAGCCCGCAGGCGCGGGGGGCCAATGAGCAGTTCTTC.

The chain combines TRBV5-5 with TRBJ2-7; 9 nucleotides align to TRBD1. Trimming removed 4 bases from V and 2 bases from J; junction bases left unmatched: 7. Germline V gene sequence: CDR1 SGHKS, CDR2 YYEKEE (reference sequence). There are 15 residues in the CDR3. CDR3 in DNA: TGTGCCAGCAGCGCCCGGGACAGGGACACCTACGAGCAGTACTTC. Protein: CASSARDRDTYEQYF.

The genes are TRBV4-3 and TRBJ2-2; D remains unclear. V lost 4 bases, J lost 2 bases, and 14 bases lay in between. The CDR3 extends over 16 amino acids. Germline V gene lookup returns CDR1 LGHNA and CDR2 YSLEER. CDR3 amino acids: CASSLRMTINTGELFF. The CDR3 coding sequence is TGCGCCAGCAGCCTCCGAATGACCATAAACACCGGGGAGCTGTTTTTT.

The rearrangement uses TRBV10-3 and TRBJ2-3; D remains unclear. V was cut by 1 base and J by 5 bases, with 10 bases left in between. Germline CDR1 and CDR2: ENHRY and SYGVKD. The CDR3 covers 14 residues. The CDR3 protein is CAISELMARDTQYF. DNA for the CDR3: TGTGCCATCAGTGAGTTAATGGCAAGAGATACGCAGTATTTT.

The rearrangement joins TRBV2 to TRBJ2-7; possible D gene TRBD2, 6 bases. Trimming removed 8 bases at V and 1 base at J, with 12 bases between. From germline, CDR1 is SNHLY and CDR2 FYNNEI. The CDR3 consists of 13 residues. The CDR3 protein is CASCSAGSYEQYF. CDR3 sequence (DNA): TGTGCCAGCTGTTCGGCGGGATCCTACGAGCAGTACTTC.

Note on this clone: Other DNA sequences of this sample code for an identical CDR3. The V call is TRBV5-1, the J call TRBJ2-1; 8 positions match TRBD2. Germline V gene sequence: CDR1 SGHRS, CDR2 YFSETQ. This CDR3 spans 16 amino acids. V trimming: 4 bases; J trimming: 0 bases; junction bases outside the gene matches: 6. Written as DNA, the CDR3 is TGCGCCAGCAGCGGCCTACTAGCGGACTCCTACAATGAGCAGTTCTTC. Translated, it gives CASSGLLADSYNEQFF.

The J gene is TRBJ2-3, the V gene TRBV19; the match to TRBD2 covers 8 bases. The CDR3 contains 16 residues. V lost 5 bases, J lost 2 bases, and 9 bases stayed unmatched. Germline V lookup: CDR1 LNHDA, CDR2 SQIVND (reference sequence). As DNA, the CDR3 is TGTGCCAGTAGTGACCCTGGCGGGAGGCTCACAGATACGCAGTATTTT. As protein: CASSDPGGRLTDTQYF.

In DNA, the CDR3 is TGCAGCGGAAAGACTAGCGGAAACACCGGGGAGCTGTTTTTT. It specifies CSGKTSGNTGELFF. The rearrangement links TRBV29-1 to TRBJ2-2; 9 nucleotides agree with TRBD2. Germline assignment: CDR1 SQVTM and CDR2 ANQGSEA. CDR3 length equals 14 residues. Germline trimming cut 7 bases from V and 2 bases from J; bases unmatched to any gene: 5.

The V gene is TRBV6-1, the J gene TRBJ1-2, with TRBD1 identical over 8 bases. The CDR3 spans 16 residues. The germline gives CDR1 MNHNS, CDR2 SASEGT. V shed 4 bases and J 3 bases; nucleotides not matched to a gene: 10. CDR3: CASSVPTGVIDYGYTF. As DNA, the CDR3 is TGTGCCAGCAGTGTCCCGACAGGGGTTATTGACTATGGCTACACCTTC.

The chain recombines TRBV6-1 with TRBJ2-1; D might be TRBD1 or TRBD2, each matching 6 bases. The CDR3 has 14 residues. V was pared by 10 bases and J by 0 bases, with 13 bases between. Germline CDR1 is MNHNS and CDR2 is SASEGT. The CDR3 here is CATGGGASYNEQFF. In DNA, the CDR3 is TGTGCCACCGGGGGCGGGGCCTCCTACAATGAGCAGTTCTTC.

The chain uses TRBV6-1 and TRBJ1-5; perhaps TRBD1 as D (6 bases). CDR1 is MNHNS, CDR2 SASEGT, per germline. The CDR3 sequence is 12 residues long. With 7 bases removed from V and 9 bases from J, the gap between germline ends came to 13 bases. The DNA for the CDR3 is TGTGCCAGCATGCTCAGGGGTGGGCCCCAGCATTTT. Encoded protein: CASMLRGGPQHF.

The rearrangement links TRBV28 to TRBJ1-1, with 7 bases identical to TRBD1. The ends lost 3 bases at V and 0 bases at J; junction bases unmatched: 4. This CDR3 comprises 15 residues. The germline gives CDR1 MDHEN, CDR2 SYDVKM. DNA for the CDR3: TGTGCCAGCAGTTTTCCACAGGGGTTGAACACTGAAGCTTTCTTT. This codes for CASSFPQGLNTEAFF.